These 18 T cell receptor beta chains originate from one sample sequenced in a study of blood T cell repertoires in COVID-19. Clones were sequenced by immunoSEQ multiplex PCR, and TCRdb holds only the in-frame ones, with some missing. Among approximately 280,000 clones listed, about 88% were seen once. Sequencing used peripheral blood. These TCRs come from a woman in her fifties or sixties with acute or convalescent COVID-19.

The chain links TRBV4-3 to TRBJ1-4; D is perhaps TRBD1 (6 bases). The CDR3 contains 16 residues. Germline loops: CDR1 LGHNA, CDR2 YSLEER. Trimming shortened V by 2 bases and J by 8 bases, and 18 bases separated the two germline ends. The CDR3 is CASSQPNGEGVEKLFF. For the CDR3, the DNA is TGCGCCAGCAGCCAACCAAACGGTGAGGGGGTCGAAAAACTGTTTTTT.

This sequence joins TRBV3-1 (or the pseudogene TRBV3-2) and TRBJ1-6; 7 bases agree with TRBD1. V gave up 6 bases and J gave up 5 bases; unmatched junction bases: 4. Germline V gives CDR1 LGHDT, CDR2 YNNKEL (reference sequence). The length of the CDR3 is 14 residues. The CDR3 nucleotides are TGTGCCAGCAGAAGGACAGGAGATAATTCACCCCTCCACTTT. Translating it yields CASRRTGDNSPLHF.

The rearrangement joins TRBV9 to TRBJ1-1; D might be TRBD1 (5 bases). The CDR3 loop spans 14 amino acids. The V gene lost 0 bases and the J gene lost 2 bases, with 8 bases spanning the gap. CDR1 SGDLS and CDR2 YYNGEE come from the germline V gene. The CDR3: CASSVVGHNTEAFF. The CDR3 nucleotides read TGTGCCAGCAGCGTAGTGGGGCATAACACTGAAGCTTTCTTT.

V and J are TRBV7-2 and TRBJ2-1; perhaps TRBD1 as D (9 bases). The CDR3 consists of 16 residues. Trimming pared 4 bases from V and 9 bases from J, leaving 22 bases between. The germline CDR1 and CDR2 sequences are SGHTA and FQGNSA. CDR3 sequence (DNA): TGTGCCAGCAGCTCGCCGGGGGGGACAGGGACGGGTGAGCAGTTCTTC. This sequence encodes CASSSPGGTGTGEQFF.

The CDR3 loop is CASSVPSGLISGKAFF. The DNA of the CDR3 is TGTGCCAGCAGCGTCCCCTCGGGCCTCATTTCGGGAAAAGCTTTCTTT. The chain combines TRBV7-8 with TRBJ1-1; D uncertain. CDR1 and CDR2 from the germline V gene are SGHVS and FQNEAQ. The CDR3 runs 16 residues. With 5 bases removed from V and 9 bases from J, the gap between germline ends came to 25 bases.

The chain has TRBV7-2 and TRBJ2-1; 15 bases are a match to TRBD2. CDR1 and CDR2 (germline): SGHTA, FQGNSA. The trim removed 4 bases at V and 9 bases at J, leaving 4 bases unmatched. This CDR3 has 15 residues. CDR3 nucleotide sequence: TGTGCCAGCAGCTCCGGACTAGCGGGGGGGCGTGAGCAGTTCTTC. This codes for CASSSGLAGGREQFF.

CDR3 DNA sequence: TGCGCCAGCAGCTTAACACAAACCTCGTACGAGCAGTACTTC. Its protein is CASSLTQTSYEQYF. This chain connects TRBV5-1 to TRBJ2-7; D ambiguous. There are 14 residues in the CDR3. Germline CDR1 is SGHRS and CDR2 is YFSETQ. V was shortened by 2 bases and J by 4 bases, with 13 bases between the two germline ends.

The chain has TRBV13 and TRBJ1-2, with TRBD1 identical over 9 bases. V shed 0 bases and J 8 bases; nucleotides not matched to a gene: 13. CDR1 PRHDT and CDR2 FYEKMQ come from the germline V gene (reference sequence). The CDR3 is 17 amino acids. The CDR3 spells CASSLGEQGASGYGYTF. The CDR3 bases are TGTGCCAGCAGCTTAGGCGAACAGGGGGCAAGTGGCTACGGCTACACCTTC.

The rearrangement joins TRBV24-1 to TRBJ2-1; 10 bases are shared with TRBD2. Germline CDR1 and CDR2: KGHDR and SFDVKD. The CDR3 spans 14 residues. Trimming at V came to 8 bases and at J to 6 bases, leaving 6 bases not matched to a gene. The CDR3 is CATTGTSEANEQFF. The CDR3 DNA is TGTGCCACCACCGGGACTAGCGAGGCCAATGAGCAGTTCTTC.

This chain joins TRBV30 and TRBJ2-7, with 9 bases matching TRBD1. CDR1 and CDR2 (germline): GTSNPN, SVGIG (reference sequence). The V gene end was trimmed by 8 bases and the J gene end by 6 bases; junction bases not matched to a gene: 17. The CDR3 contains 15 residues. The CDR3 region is CAGKTGQGLYGEQYF. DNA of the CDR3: TGTGCCGGGAAAACGGGACAGGGACTTTACGGCGAGCAGTACTTC.

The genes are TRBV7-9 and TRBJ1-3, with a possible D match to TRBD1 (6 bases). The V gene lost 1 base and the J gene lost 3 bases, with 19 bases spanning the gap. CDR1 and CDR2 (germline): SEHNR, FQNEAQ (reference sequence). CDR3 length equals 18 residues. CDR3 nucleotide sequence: TGTGCCAGCAGCTTAGGCGTTGGTGGACAGTTATTTGGAAACACCATATATTTT. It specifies CASSLGVGGQLFGNTIYF.

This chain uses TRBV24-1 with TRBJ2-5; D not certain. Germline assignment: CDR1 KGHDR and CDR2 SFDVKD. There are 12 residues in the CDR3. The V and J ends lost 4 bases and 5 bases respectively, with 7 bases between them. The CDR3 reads CATSDLRETQYF. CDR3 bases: TGTGCCACCAGTGACCTCCGGGAGACCCAGTACTTC.

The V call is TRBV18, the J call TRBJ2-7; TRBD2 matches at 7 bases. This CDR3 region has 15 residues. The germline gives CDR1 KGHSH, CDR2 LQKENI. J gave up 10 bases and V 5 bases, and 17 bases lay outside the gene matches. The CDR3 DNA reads TGTGCCAGCTCAACCGGGGCGGGAGCCCAATTGGAACAGTACTTC. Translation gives CASSTGAGAQLEQYF. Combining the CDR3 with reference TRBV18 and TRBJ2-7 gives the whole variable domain NAGVMQNPRHLVRRRGQEARLRCSPMKGHSHVYWYRQLPEEGLKFMVYLQKENIIDESGMPKERFSAEFPKEGPSILRIQQVVRGDSAAYFCASSTGAGAQLEQYFGPGTRLTVT.

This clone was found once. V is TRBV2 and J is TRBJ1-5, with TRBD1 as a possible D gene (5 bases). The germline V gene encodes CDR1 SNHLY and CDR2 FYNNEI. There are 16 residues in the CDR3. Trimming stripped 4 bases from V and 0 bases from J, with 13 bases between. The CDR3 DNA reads TGTGCCAGCAGTGTAGGGGAACCCTATAGCAATCAGCCCCAGCATTTT. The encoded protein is CASSVGEPYSNQPQHF. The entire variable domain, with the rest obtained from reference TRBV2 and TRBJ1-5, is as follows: EPEVTQTPSHQVTQMGQEVILRCVPISNHLYFYWYRQILGQKVEFLVSFYNNEISEKSEIFDDQFSVERPDGSNFTLKIRSTKLEDSAMYFCASSVGEPYSNQPQHFGDGTRLSIL.

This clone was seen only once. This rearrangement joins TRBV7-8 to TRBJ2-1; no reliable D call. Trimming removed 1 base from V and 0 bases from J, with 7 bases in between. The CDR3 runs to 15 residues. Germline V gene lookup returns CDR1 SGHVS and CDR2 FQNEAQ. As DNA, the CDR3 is TGTGCCAGCAGCTTAGTGACACTCTCCTACAATGAGCAGTTCTTC. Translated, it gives CASSLVTLSYNEQFF.

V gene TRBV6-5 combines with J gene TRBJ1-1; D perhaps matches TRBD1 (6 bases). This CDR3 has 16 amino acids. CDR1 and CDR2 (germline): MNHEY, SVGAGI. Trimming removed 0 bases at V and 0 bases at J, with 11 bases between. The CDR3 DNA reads TGTGCCAGCAGTTACTCGTTAGGGGACATGAACACTGAAGCTTTCTTT. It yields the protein CASSYSLGDMNTEAFF.

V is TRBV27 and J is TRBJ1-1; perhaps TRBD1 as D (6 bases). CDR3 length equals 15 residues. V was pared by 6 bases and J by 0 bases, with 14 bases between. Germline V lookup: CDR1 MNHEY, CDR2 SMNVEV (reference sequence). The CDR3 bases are TGTGCCAGCAGCCTTAACTGGGACATGAACACTGAAGCTTTCTTT. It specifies CASSLNWDMNTEAFF.

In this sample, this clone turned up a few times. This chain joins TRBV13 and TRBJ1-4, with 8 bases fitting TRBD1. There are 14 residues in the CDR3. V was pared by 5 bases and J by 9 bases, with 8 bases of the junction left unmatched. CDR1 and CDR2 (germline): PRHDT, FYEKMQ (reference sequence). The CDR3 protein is CASSLTGGGKKLFF. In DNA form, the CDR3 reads TGTGCCAGCAGCCTAACAGGGGGAGGGAAAAAACTGTTTTTT.